This entry features one T cell receptor (beta chain) sequence. Its antigen is as yet unknown. These data come from a study of glioma-infiltrating T cells after dendritic cell vaccination. Overall study: Dendritic cell vaccination trial patients had either newly diagnosed or recurrent glioblastoma. The study's findings and limits: The cohort had few patients with full blood and tumor sets.

V lost 3 bases and J 0 bases, leaving 14 bases between the germline ends. From germline, CDR1 is WSHSY and CDR2 SAAADI. This CDR3 has 16 amino acids. Only in-frame clones appear in the TCRdb table, and some are missing; sequencing was by immunoSEQ multiplex PCR. The sample shows about 50,000 clones, roughly 87% of them seen only once. This TCR derives from a human donor with glioblastoma. Material: blood, obtained before dendritic cell vaccination. The chain combines TRBV10-2 with TRBJ1-1; perhaps TRBD1 as D (5 bases). The CDR3 protein is CASSEIQAILNTEAFF. CDR3 nucleotides: TGCGCCAGCAGTGAAATACAGGCAATACTGAACACTGAAGCTTTCTTT.